The T cell receptor beta chain under discussion was sequenced for a study of technical replicates of blood from a handful of donors. Measured with immunoSEQ multiplex PCR; TCRdb has only the in-frame clones, and not every one. This sample has fewer than 90,000 clones, with roughly 97% found just once. CDR3 size: 11 residues. Germline loops: CDR1 SEHNR, CDR2 FQNEAQ (reference sequence). The V and J ends lost 2 bases and 8 bases respectively, with 6 bases between them. The chain recombines TRBV7-9 with TRBJ1-2; D is unclear. What was sequenced was T cells isolated from PBMCs. This TCR derives from a human donor in good health. The CDR3: CASSLTGGYTF. As DNA, the CDR3 is TGTGCCAGCAGCTTAACGGGAGGCTACACCTTC.